This TCR beta chain was retrieved from a study of T cell responses to AZD1222 COVID-19 vaccine. Turning to this clone: Its antigen is as yet unknown.

The assay was immunoSEQ multiplex PCR, and TCRdb's table has in-frame clones only and misses some. In the table there are 100,000 to 130,000 clones, 75% to 90% of which are singletons. Germline CDR1 reads LNHNV; CDR2 reads YYDKDF (reference sequence). The CDR3 has 13 amino acids. V was trimmed by 3 bases and J by 4 bases, leaving 6 bases between them. Study results and caveats: Nearly half of the spike-specific TCRs reportedly recognize variant regions that carry no mutations.

The TCR originated in an adult in good health. This chain uses TRBV15 with TRBJ2-2; D gene uncertain. Sequenced material: peripheral blood, taken on day 0 of AZD1222 vaccination. The chain's CDR3 is CATSRTGTGELFF. In DNA, the CDR3 is TGTGCCACCAGCAGGACTGGCACCGGGGAGCTGTTTTTT.